Shown below are 18 T cell receptor beta chains from a single sample sequenced in a study of T-cell memory formation after mild COVID-19. One entry per CDR3 protein, called by TCRdb with MiXCR from the 5' RACE reads. This sample has about 350,000 distinct CDR3 sequences; 12% to 15% occur once, and the top ten carry approximately 21%. The sequenced sample was PBMCs or a T cell subset sorted from them (not recorded which). All receptors derive from a man between 18 and 29 years old who had mild COVID-19 (a few samples of this study predate the infection). Cell type and time point are not known.

This clonotype turned up a few times. The rearrangement uses TRBV5-1 and TRBJ1-5; D remains unclear. This CDR3 is 13 amino acids long. V lost 1 base and J lost 6, with 8 bases in between. Germline CDR1 SGHRS, CDR2 YFSETQ. The CDR3 DNA sequence: TGCGCCAGCAGCTTGAGTGCGGGTCAGCCCCAGCATTTT. Protein sequence: CASSLSAGQPQHF.

This clonotype was seen a few times. Here the CDR3 reads CASSSSITSGGPNRRTDTQYF. The DNA for the CDR3 is TGTGCCAGCAGTTCCTCTATTACTAGCGGGGGGCCCAATCGACGCACAGATACGCAGTATTTT. The chain carries TRBV28 and TRBJ2-3; 12 positions agree with TRBD2. The CDR3 has 21 residues. Germline CDR1 and CDR2: MDHEN and SYDVKM. The J segment lost 1 base and the V segment lost 4 bases, leaving 18 bases of the junction unmatched. Together with reference TRBV28 and TRBJ2-3, the CDR3 gives the full variable domain: DVKVTQSSRYLVKRTGEKVFLECVQDMDHENMFWYRQDPGLGLRLIYFSYDVKMKEKGDIPEGYSVSREKKERFSLILESASTNQTSMYLCASSSSITSGGPNRRTDTQYFGPGTRLTVL.

The rearrangement links TRBV18 to TRBJ2-1, with D perhaps being TRBD1 or TRBD2 (5 bases each). The CDR3 runs 15 residues. Trimming shortened V by 6 bases and J by 2 bases, and 14 bases separated the two germline ends. Germline values: CDR1 KGHSH, CDR2 LQKENI. The CDR3 DNA reads as TGTGCCAGCTCGCTCCGGGACGGGGCCTACAATGAGCAGTTCTTC. It is translated as CASSLRDGAYNEQFF.

This clonotype was seen a handful of times. The V and J genes are TRBV27 and TRBJ2-7; D possibly corresponds to TRBD1 (6 bases). Germline V gives CDR1 MNHEY, CDR2 SMNVEV (reference sequence). Trimming shortened V by 0 bases and J by 3 bases, and 15 bases separated the two germline ends. The CDR3 length is 16 residues. The CDR3 loop reads CASSLSGTLKGYEQYF. CDR3 sequence (DNA): TGTGCCAGCAGTTTATCAGGGACACTCAAGGGCTACGAGCAGTACTTC.

The CDR3 sequence: CASSSLAGGRGHTQYF. Written as DNA, the CDR3 is TGTGCCAGCAGTAGTCTAGCGGGGGGCCGGGGCCATACGCAGTATTTT. V gene TRBV12-3 or TRBV12-4 combines with J gene TRBJ2-3; TRBD2 matches at 11 bases. V dropped 5 bases and J dropped 7; count of bases not matched to a gene: 11. The CDR3 has 16 residues.

This clonotype was picked up a small number of times. The chain links TRBV27 to TRBJ2-2, with 14 bases that match TRBD2. J gave up 7 bases and V 7 bases, and 8 bases lay outside the gene matches. The CDR3 sequence is 16 residues long. In germline, CDR1 is MNHEY, CDR2 SMNVEV (reference sequence). In nucleotides, the CDR3 is TGTGCCAGCACCCCAGGACTAGCGGGAGGAGGCGGGGAGCTGTTTTTT. As protein: CASTPGLAGGGGELFF.

This rearrangement joins TRBV27 to TRBJ2-7; D is perhaps TRBD1 (6 bases). CDR1 and CDR2 (germline): MNHEY, SMNVEV (reference sequence). This CDR3 has 12 amino acids. V was cut by 1 base and J by 6 bases, with 7 bases left in between. The DNA for the CDR3 is TGTGCCAGCAGTTTATGGGGGCGCGAGCAGTACTTC. This encodes CASSLWGREQYF.

This clonotype was seen a handful of times. The rearrangement links TRBV21-1 to TRBJ1-2; the DNA was not used to check the table's D call, TRBD1. TRBV21-1 is noted as a pseudogene. CDR3 length equals 12 residues. The CDR3 DNA follows: TGTGCCAGCAGCACCCGGGCCACCCACTACACCTTC. Translated: CASSTRATHYTF.

This clonotype was recorded a few times. The chain couples TRBV20-1 to TRBJ2-5, with 7 bases matching TRBD1. Germline lookup yields CDR1 DFQATT and CDR2 SNEGSKA (reference sequence). The V gene end was trimmed by 6 bases and the J gene end by 7 bases; junction bases not matched to a gene: 17. The CDR3 contains 15 residues. CDR3 in amino acids: CSAPPNDRETSTQYF. CDR3 nucleotides: TGCAGTGCCCCCCCAAACGACAGGGAAACTTCGACCCAGTACTTC.

This chain joins TRBV6-2 or TRBV6-3 and TRBJ2-7, with D unresolved. V was clipped by 6 bases and J by 2 bases, with 14 bases between them. The CDR3 totals 14 residues. The germline CDR1 and CDR2 sequences are MNHEY and SVGEGT. CDR3 sequence reads: CASSPSMITYEQYF. The CDR3 DNA is TGTGCCAGCAGCCCTTCCATGATTACCTACGAGCAGTACTTC.

This clonotype has a count of ten or more. The chain has TRBV27 and TRBJ2-5; 8 nucleotides align to TRBD1. The CDR3 contains 14 residues. Germline V CDR1 and CDR2: MNHEY, SMNVEV (reference sequence). Trimming took 5 bases from V and 2 from J; bases not matched to a gene: 4. CDR3 DNA sequence: TGTGCCAGCAGTCAGGGACAGGTGCAAGAGACCCAGTACTTC. It yields the protein CASSQGQVQETQYF.

J is TRBJ1-2 and V is TRBV5-6; D is possibly TRBD1 (5 bases). CDR1 and CDR2 from the germline V gene are SGHDT and YYEEEE. Deletions cut 4 bases from V and 4 bases from J, with 14 bases between. The CDR3 runs 14 residues. The DNA of the CDR3 is TGTGCCAGCAGCGGCAGGACATCGGGCTATGGCTACACCTTC. It is translated as CASSGRTSGYGYTF.

In nucleotides, the CDR3 is TGTGCCAGCAGCGTAGCCTCTGACAGGGCGGCTTTCTTT. Translation: CASSVASDRAAFF. This chain uses TRBV9 with TRBJ1-1; 7 positions match TRBD1. Germline CDR1 SGDLS, CDR2 YYNGEE. With 0 bases clipped from V and 11 bases from J, the junction kept 7 bases outside the gene matches. This CDR3 has 13 amino acids.

The V and J genes are TRBV4-1 and TRBJ1-1; D is unresolved. The CDR3 has 15 amino acids. Per germline, CDR1 MGHRA and CDR2 YSYEKL. Trimming pared 0 bases from V and 5 bases from J, leaving 13 bases between. CDR3 coding DNA: TGCGCCAGCAGCCAAGAGGAGTACGGGTGGACTGAAGCTTTCTTT. This codes for CASSQEEYGWTEAFF.

This chain links TRBV20-1 with TRBJ2-5, with D unresolved. The CDR3 covers 11 residues. The germline CDR1 and CDR2 sequences are DFQATT and SNEGSKA (reference sequence). Trimming left V 8 bases short and J 4 bases short, with 11 bases between. CDR3 residues: CSQTRRETQYF. In DNA form, the CDR3 reads TGCAGTCAGACACGAAGAGAGACCCAGTACTTC.

The genes are TRBV5-1 and TRBJ2-3; D unresolved. Germline assignment: CDR1 SGHRS and CDR2 YFSETQ. V was cut by 0 bases and J by 6 bases, with 17 bases left in between. The CDR3 runs 16 residues. CDR3 sequence reads: CASSLEDGSGVDTQYF. CDR3 coding DNA: TGCGCCAGCAGCTTGGAGGACGGAAGTGGTGTGGATACGCAGTATTTT.

This clonotype came up a few times. The gene calls are TRBV5-1 and TRBJ2-3; possibly TRBD2 for D (5 bases). Per the germline V gene, CDR1 is SGHRS and CDR2 is YFSETQ. The CDR3 length is 16 residues. The germline V and J ends were trimmed by 4 bases and 5 bases, with 20 bases remaining between them. The CDR3 DNA follows: TGCGCCAGCAGCCCCACCCGGGGTCCCCTCCGAGATACGCAGTATTTT. It translates to CASSPTRGPLRDTQYF.

There are many counts of this clonotype. The chain links TRBV28 to TRBJ2-2; 9 bases are shared with TRBD2. V lost 5 bases, J lost 4 bases, and 5 bases stayed unmatched. The germline V gene encodes CDR1 MDHEN and CDR2 SYDVKM. CDR3 length: 15 residues. CDR3 bases: TGTGCCAGCAGTCGAGCGGGGGGCCTCACCGGGGAGCTGTTTTTT. Translated, it gives CASSRAGGLTGELFF.